The following is a T cell receptor (beta chain) sequence with its context. Its antigen remains unknown. Other DNA sequences from this sample encode an identical CDR3 as well. Between the trimmed V and J ends, which lost 2 bases and 8 bases, there was a span of 9 bases. Germline assignment: CDR1 KGHSH and CDR2 LQKENI. There are 12 residues in the CDR3. Libraries were prepared by immunoSEQ multiplex PCR; TCRdb keeps only in-frame clonotypes and omits some of them. The sample includes under 150,000 clones, about 90% of them seen just once. The sample belongs to a study of T cell responses to AZD1222 COVID-19 vaccine. For the study at large: Second-dose intervals of approximately 4 or approximately 12 weeks were pooled. General observations from the study: Clonal diversity may have been underestimated, and the donors were mostly white British, with more females than males. Sampling that yielded the repertoires occurred only after the peak T cell response. Spike-spanning, vaccine-associated CD4 TCRs were dominant at 160-218 and 743-854.

The specimen was peripheral blood, collected on day 0 of AZD1222 vaccination. The J gene is TRBJ1-2, the V gene TRBV18; D is perhaps TRBD1 (6 bases). The source of this sequence is an adult in good health. The chain's CDR3 is CASSPGGGGYTF. In DNA, the CDR3 is TGTGCCAGCTCACCAGGAGGGGGGGGCTACACCTTC.